This T cell receptor (beta chain) was retrieved from a study of tumor-infiltrating lymphocytes in localized non-small cell lung cancer. Study-level findings and limits: Tumors had more T cell infiltration than uninvolved lung, per TCRbeta sequencing and CD3 counts. Tumor T-cell fraction from TCR sequencing was not associated with recurrence-free survival (p = 0.61). IM1 and IM2 tumors showed no difference in T-cell fraction. Different pieces of the same tissue were used for each assay.

Sequencing was performed with immunoSEQ multiplex PCR; in TCRdb, only in-frame clones are kept and a portion is missing. Of 9,000 to 10,000 clones listed, less than 80% are singletons. This CDR3 spans 15 amino acids. Germline V gene lookup returns CDR1 SGHTA and CDR2 FQGNSA. The ends lost 4 bases at V and 2 bases at J; junction bases unmatched: 6. Concerning this clone: Its antigen is unidentified.

Sequenced sample: lung tumor tissue. The TCR comes from a human donor with non-small cell lung cancer. V and J are TRBV7-2 and TRBJ1-1; the match to TRBD1 covers 8 bases. The CDR3 DNA follows: TGTGCCAGCAGCTCGGGACAGGCCTACAACACTGAAGCTTTCTTT. Residues: CASSSGQAYNTEAFF.